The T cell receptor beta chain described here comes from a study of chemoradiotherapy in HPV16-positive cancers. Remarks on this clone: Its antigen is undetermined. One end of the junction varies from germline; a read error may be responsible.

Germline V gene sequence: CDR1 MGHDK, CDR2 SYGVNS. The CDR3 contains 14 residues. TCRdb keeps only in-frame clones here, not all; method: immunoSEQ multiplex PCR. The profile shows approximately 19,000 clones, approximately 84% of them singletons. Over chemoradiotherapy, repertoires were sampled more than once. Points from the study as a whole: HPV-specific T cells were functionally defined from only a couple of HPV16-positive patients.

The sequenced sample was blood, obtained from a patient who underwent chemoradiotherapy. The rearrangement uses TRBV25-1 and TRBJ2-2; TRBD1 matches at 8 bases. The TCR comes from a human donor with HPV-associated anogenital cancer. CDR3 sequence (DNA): TGTGCCGGCAGTCCGCGGACAGGGCCCGGGGAGCTGTTTTTT. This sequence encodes CAGSPRTGPGELFF. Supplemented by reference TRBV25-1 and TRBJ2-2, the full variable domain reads EADIYQTPRYLVIGTGKKITLECSQTMGHDKMYWYQQDPGMELHLIHYSYGVNSTEKGDLSSESTVSRIRTEHFPLTLESARPSHTSQYLCAGSPRTGPGELFFGEGSRLTVL.